The clone carrying this T cell receptor (beta chain) was seen many times. The antigen remains unidentified. This sample was taken from a study of T cells in Graves' hyperthyroidism and ophthalmopathy. The study, taken as a whole, reports: A model using 13 V-J features told ophthalmopathy apart from stable hyperthyroidism.

TCR beta CDR3 region amplification was performed from RNA transcripts. In the first-round RT-PCR of the TCR CDR3, the HTBI primer set was used. TCRdb redid the calling of the multiplex PCR reads with MiXCR, one entry per CDR3 protein. Of about 400,000 distinct CDR3 sequences in the sample, 11% to 15% were seen once. CDR3 size: 19 residues. CDR1 is MNHNS and CDR2 is SASEGT in the germline V gene. V was shortened by 5 bases and J by 1 base, with 21 bases between the two germline ends. What was sequenced was blood. The V gene is TRBV6-1, the J gene TRBJ2-6, with unresolved D. This receptor was identified in a man aged 50 to 60 with Graves' ophthalmopathy. DNA of the CDR3: TGTGCCAGCAGTTACATTGCATGGGCCTCGACTTCTGGGGCCAACGTCCTGACTTTC. This gives the protein CASSYIAWASTSGANVLTF.